Detailed here is one T cell receptor beta chain. Its antigen is not identified. This entry belongs to a study of response to subunit inactivated influenza vaccine. Germline V CDR1 and CDR2: MNHEY, SVGAGI. The V end lost 2 bases, the J end lost 5 bases, and 18 bases lay between the germline ends. CDR3 length equals 16 residues. TCRdb recomputed calls from the RT-PCR reads with MiXCR, one row per CDR3 protein. The repertoire has some 190,000 distinct CDR3 sequences, around 14% of them found once; the top ten carry 26%. Study observations and caveats: Every seasonal influenza vaccination brings in few new T cells, the authors suggested.

V gene TRBV6-5 combines with J gene TRBJ2-5; either TRBD1 or TRBD2 may fit D (5 bases each). The sequence was collected from a middle-aged man who received an inactivated influenza vaccine. Here the sequenced sample was CD8+ T cells sorted from PBMCs, taken around 5 days after vaccination. CDR3 protein: CASSYKTAGPGETQYF. The CDR3 nucleotides are TGTGCCAGCAGTTACAAAACGGCAGGGCCGGGGGAGACCCAGTACTTC.